This T cell receptor (beta chain) is from a study of blood T cell repertoires in COVID-19. Across the whole study: COVID-19 samples, acute and convalescent, were from the United States, Italy and Spain.

Original processing notes: Reference gene primers were amplified, and this amplification served to estimate nucleated cell counts. Produced via immunoSEQ multiplex PCR; TCRdb's table is partial and in-frame only. D and trimming were read from the DNA, whereas the V and J calls and clone size are those reported in that table. The sample shows roughly 170,000 clones, 84% of them seen only once. V was clipped by 4 bases and J by 5 bases, with 10 bases between them. The CDR3 length is 13 residues. CDR1 and CDR2 (germline): SGHTA, FQGNSA. In terms of age and location, participants ranged from roughly 18 to 100 years and lived in about two dozen US areas. Recovered status in Cohort 3 required two negative PCRs, clearance, or symptom resolution.

This chain joins TRBV7-2 and TRBJ2-3; no clear D gene. The specimen sequenced was PBMCs or T cells enriched from blood (not recorded which). The receptor was isolated from a man aged 45-65 years who had recovered from COVID-19. The CDR3 loop is CASSSRTGDTQYF. CDR3 sequence (DNA): TGTGCCAGCAGCTCCCGAACCGGAGATACGCAGTATTTT.